A single sample gave rise to the 17 T cell receptor beta chains below, sequenced in a study of T cells after yellow fever vaccination. Using its own MiXCR run on the 5' RACE reads, TCRdb lists one record per CDR3 protein. The sample yields hundreds of thousands of distinct CDR3 sequences, approximately 13% seen once. Sequenced here: PBMCs, sampled on the day of the yellow fever booster vaccination. These receptors originate from a man aged 30 to 45 who received the YFV17D yellow fever vaccine.

The gene calls are TRBV11-2 and TRBJ2-7; maybe TRBD2 (6 bases). The CDR3 loop spans 16 amino acids. CDR1 is SGHAT, CDR2 FQNNGV, per germline. Between the trimmed V and J ends, which lost 6 bases and 3 bases, there was a span of 21 bases. The CDR3 DNA follows: TGTGCCAGCAGTCCGGGACTCGATCTTTCCTACTACGAGCAGTACTTC. As protein: CASSPGLDLSYYEQYF.

The CDR3 sequence is CASSYPPTGELFF. CDR3 nucleotide sequence: TGTGCCAGCAGTTACCCGCCCACCGGGGAGCTGTTTTTT. The chain recombines TRBV6-5 with TRBJ2-2; no firm D call. From germline, CDR1 is MNHEY and CDR2 SVGAGI. CDR3 length: 13 amino acids. V lost 2 bases, J lost 4 bases, and 5 bases lay in between.

This chain uses TRBV28 with TRBJ2-4, with D perhaps TRBD2 (5 bases). Germline V gene data show CDR1 as MDHEN and CDR2 as SYDVKM. The V end was cut by 4 bases, the J end by 7 bases, with 20 bases between. The CDR3 has 16 residues. This CDR3 is CASSSFISGLPNIQYF. The CDR3 nucleotides are TGTGCCAGCAGTTCGTTTATATCAGGACTTCCGAACATTCAGTACTTC.

CDR3 in amino acids: CAWSVGGSSNEQFF. CDR3 sequence (DNA): TGTGCCTGGAGTGTCGGCGGGAGTAGCAATGAGCAGTTCTTC. The chain joins TRBV30 to TRBJ2-1; TRBD2 matches 7 bases. Trimming removed 0 bases from V and 6 bases from J; junction bases left unmatched: 5. The CDR3 contains 14 residues. CDR1 is GTSNPN and CDR2 is SVGIG in the germline V gene (reference sequence).

This clonotype has just a few counts. V gene TRBV12-3 or TRBV12-4 combines with J gene TRBJ2-1, with TRBD2 matching over 12 bases. The CDR3 runs to 14 residues. V shed 7 bases and J 4 bases; nucleotides not matched to a gene: 2. The CDR3: CASIGTSGYNEQFF. In DNA, the CDR3 is TGTGCCAGCATCGGGACTAGCGGGTACAATGAGCAGTTCTTC.

This clonotype appeared a few times. The rearrangement links TRBV3-1 to TRBJ2-3; 10 bases fit TRBD2. The length of the CDR3 is 17 residues. Germline V lookup: CDR1 LGHDT, CDR2 YNNKEL (reference sequence). Unmatched junction bases numbered 11, after V lost 1 base and J lost 7 bases. Written as DNA, the CDR3 is TGTGCCAGCAGCCAAGTTCTCGGGACTAGCGATTTAAATACGCAGTATTTT. Translated: CASSQVLGTSDLNTQYF.

V is TRBV20-1 and J is TRBJ1-6; D gene unclear. CDR1 is DFQATT, CDR2 SNEGSKA, per germline (reference sequence). V lost 1 base and J lost 7, with 8 bases in between. This CDR3 spans 13 amino acids. The CDR3 DNA reads TGCAGTGCTAGAGTGAGCAGGAATTCACCCCTCCACTTT. Translated: CSARVSRNSPLHF.

This chain uses TRBV27 with TRBJ1-2; 7 nucleotides match TRBD1. From germline, CDR1 is MNHEY and CDR2 SMNVEV (reference sequence). With V trimmed by 5 bases and J by 4 bases, 7 bases remained unmatched. The CDR3 covers 14 residues. CDR3 coding DNA: TGTGCCAGCAGTATCGACAGGGTTGGCTATGGCTACACCTTC. Translation gives CASSIDRVGYGYTF.

This clonotype was seen a few times. The chain recombines TRBV6-2 or TRBV6-3 with TRBJ2-1, with a weak D call TRBD2 (6 bases). V dropped 7 bases and J dropped 5 bases, with 21 bases sitting between them. The CDR3 has 16 residues. The germline gives CDR1 MNHEY, CDR2 SVGEGT. CDR3 sequence: CASTNGGLVAHNEQFF. In nucleotides, the CDR3 is TGTGCCAGCACCAACGGGGGTCTAGTCGCGCACAATGAGCAGTTCTTC.

V gene TRBV20-1 combines with J gene TRBJ2-3, with TRBD2 matching 9 bases. Trimming removed 3 bases from V and 9 bases from J; junction bases left unmatched: 13. Per the germline V gene, CDR1 is DFQATT and CDR2 is SNEGSKA (reference sequence). This CDR3 has 15 amino acids. CDR3 bases: TGCAGTGCTAGTCCGGGACTAGCAGTCATAAAGACGCAGTATTTT. The encoded protein is CSASPGLAVIKTQYF.

V usage is TRBV29-1 and J usage is TRBJ2-2, with 10 nucleotides matching TRBD2. The germline CDR1 and CDR2 sequences are SQVTM and ANQGSEA. V lost 5 bases to trimming and J lost 4 bases; unmatched junction nucleotides: 10. The CDR3 extends over 16 amino acids. This CDR3 is CSVLGSSGSFTGELFF. DNA for the CDR3: TGCAGCGTTTTAGGGTCTAGCGGGAGTTTCACCGGGGAGCTGTTTTTT.

V usage is TRBV6-2 or TRBV6-3 and J usage is TRBJ2-7; D is unresolved. Germline CDR1 reads MNHEY; CDR2 reads SVGEGT. V was cut by 2 bases and J by 3 bases, with 8 bases left in between. This CDR3 is built from 13 residues. The CDR3 loop reads CASSYGHFYEQYF. The CDR3 coding sequence is TGTGCCAGCAGTTACGGCCACTTCTACGAGCAGTACTTC.

The sample holds a few counts of this clonotype. The chain combines TRBV5-1 with TRBJ2-7; 9 bases are shared with TRBD1. The CDR3 consists of 15 residues. The V gene end was trimmed by 2 bases and the J gene end by 7 bases; junction bases not matched to a gene: 10. Germline assignment: CDR1 SGHRS and CDR2 YFSETQ. Here the CDR3 reads CASSFVDRGTGEQYF. The CDR3, as DNA: TGCGCCAGCAGCTTTGTGGACAGGGGTACGGGGGAGCAGTACTTC.

The chain's CDR3 is CASSGSSGRADEQFF. CDR3 in DNA: TGCGCCAGCAGTGGGTCTAGCGGGAGGGCCGATGAGCAGTTCTTC. The chain is built from TRBV10-1 and TRBJ2-1; 12 bases map to TRBD2. Looked up from germline, CDR1 is WNHNN and CDR2 is SYGVQD (reference sequence). The V segment lost 4 bases and the J segment 8 bases; nucleotides outside the gene matches: 6. The CDR3 is 15 amino acids.

The rearrangement joins TRBV6-1 to TRBJ2-1; TRBD2 aligns across 13 bases. Trimming took 6 bases from V and 5 from J; bases not matched to a gene: 7. Germline V lookup: CDR1 MNHNS, CDR2 SASEGT. This CDR3 region has 16 residues. CDR3 residues: CASSPRGLAGHNEQFF. CDR3 coding DNA: TGTGCCAGCAGCCCCCGGGGACTAGCGGGACACAATGAGCAGTTCTTC.

V is TRBV7-3 and J is TRBJ2-3; perhaps TRBD2 as D (6 bases). The V gene's germline CDR1 is SGHTA and CDR2 FQGTGA. V was cut by 5 bases and J by 0 bases, with 15 bases left in between. The CDR3 has 16 residues. The CDR3, as DNA: TGTGCCAGCAGCGCCCTTGAACGGGAGAGCACAGATACGCAGTATTTT. It is translated as CASSALERESTDTQYF.

This chain uses TRBV28 with TRBJ1-2; weak D call: TRBD1 (5 bases). The CDR3 is made up of 14 amino acids. Between the trimmed V and J ends, which lost 7 bases and 1 base, there was a span of 13 bases. CDR1 and CDR2 from the germline V gene are MDHEN and SYDVKM. The CDR3 sequence: CASIRRDLNYGYTF. The CDR3 DNA is TGTGCCAGCATTCGCAGGGATCTTAACTATGGCTACACCTTC.